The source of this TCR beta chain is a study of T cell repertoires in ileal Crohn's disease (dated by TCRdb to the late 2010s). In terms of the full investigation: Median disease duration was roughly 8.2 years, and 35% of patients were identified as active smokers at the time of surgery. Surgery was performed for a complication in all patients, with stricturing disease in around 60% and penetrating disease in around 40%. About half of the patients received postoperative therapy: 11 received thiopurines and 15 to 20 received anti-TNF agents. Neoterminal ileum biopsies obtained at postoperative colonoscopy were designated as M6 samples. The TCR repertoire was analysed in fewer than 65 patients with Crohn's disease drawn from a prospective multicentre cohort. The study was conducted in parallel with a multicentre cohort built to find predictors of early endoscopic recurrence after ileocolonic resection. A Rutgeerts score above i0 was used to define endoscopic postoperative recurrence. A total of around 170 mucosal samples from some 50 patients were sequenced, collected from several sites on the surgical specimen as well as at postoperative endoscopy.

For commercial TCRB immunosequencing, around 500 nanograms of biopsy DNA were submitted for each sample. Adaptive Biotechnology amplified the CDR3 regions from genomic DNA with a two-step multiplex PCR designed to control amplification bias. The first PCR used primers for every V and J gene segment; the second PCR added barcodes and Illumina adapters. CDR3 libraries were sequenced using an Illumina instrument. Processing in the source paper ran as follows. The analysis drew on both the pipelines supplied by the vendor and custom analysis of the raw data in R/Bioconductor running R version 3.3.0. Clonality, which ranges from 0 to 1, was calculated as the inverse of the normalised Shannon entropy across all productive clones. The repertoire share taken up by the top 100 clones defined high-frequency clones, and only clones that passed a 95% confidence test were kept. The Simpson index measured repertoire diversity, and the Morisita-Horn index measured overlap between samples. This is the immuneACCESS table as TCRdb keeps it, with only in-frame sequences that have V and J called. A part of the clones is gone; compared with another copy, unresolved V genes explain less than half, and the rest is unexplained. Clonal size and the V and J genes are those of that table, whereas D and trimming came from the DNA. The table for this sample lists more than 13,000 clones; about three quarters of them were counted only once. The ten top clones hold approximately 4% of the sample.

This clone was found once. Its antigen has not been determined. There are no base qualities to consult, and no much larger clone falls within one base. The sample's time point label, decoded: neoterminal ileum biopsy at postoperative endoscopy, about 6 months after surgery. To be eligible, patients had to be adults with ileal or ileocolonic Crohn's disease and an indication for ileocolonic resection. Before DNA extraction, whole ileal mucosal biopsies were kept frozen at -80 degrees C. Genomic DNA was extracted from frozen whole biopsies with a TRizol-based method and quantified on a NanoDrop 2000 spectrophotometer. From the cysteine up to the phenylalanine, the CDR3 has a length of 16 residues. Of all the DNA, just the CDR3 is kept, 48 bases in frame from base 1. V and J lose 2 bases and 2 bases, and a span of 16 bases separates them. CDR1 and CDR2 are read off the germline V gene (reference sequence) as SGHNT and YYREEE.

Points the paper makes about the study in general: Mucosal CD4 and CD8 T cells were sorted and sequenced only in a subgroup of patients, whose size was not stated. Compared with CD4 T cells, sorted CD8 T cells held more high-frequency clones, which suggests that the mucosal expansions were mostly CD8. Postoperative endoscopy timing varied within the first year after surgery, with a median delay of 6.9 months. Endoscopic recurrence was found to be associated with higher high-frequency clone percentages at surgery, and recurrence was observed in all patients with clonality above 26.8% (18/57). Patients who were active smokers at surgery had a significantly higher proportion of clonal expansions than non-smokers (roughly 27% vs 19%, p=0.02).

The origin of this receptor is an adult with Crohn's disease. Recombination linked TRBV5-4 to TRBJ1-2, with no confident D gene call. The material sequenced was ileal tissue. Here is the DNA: TGTGCCAGCAGCTTAGGTGCGCAGGTGAGGAACTATGGCTACACCTTC. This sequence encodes CASSLGAQVRNYGYTF.